The 28 T cell receptor beta chains below were found in one sample sequenced in a study of shared clonotypes between healthy human individuals. TCRdb's table, derived via immunoSEQ multiplex PCR, lists solely in-frame clones and lacks some. This sample has approximately 480,000 clones, with about 75% found just once. Sequencing was done on a sample of PBMCs. Receptors originate from a woman in her thirties or forties in good health. Some clones in this sample may be carry-over from other donors' samples.

This clone was seen a handful of times. The chain employs TRBV2 and TRBJ2-7; D is perhaps TRBD1 or TRBD2 (5 bases each). The CDR3 is 13 amino acids. Germline V CDR1 and CDR2: SNHLY, FYNNEI. The V end lost 10 bases, the J end lost 3 bases, and 16 bases lay between the germline ends. The CDR3 reads CATGNRDLYEQYF. CDR3 DNA: TGTGCCACCGGGAATCGGGACCTCTACGAGCAGTACTTC.

About this clone: Other DNA sequences in this sample translate to the same CDR3. The chain is built from TRBV2 and TRBJ2-4; D remains unclear. The V end lost 1 base, the J end lost 0 bases, and 4 bases lay between the germline ends. This CDR3 is built from 14 residues. Per the germline V gene, CDR1 is SNHLY and CDR2 is FYNNEI. This CDR3 is CASSEGLAKNIQYF. The CDR3 DNA is TGTGCCAGCAGTGAAGGGCTAGCCAAAAACATTCAGTACTTC.

V is TRBV4-3 and J is TRBJ1-2, with D possibly matching TRBD1 (5 bases). This CDR3 is 15 amino acids long. V was pared by 0 bases and J by 3 bases, with 11 bases between. CDR1 and CDR2 (germline): LGHNA, YSLEER. CDR3 residues: CASSQEQGTDYGYTF. The DNA of the CDR3 is TGCGCCAGCAGCCAAGAGCAGGGAACTGACTATGGCTACACCTTC.

The chain combines TRBV25-1 with TRBJ2-3; TRBD1 or TRBD2 may be the D gene (5 bases each). Germline lookup yields CDR1 MGHDK and CDR2 SYGVNS. Between the trimmed V and J ends, which lost 8 bases and 0 bases, there was a span of 12 bases. The CDR3 is made up of 14 amino acids. The CDR3 DNA reads as TGTGCCAGCGCCGGGGCGACAAGCACAGATACGCAGTATTTT. Translation gives CASAGATSTDTQYF.

Note on this clone: The missing conserved phenylalanine or tryptophan at the end of this CDR3 makes a read error likely. The J gene is TRBJ1-1, the V gene TRBV5-6; 7 nucleotides align to TRBD1. CDR3 length: 12 residues. Germline-derived CDR1 and CDR2 are SGHDT and YYEEEE. V was clipped by 7 bases and J by 5 bases; unmatched bases: 5. The CDR3 region is CASSTGVTEAFL. In DNA form, the CDR3 reads TGTGCCAGCTCCACAGGGGTAACTGAAGCTTTCCTT.

The V and J genes are TRBV6-5 and TRBJ2-3, with TRBD1 identical over 9 bases. CDR1 MNHEY and CDR2 SVGAGI come from the germline V gene. J was trimmed by 1 base and V by 2 bases; bases with no gene match: 4. CDR3 size: 16 residues. The CDR3 coding sequence is TGTGCCAGCAGTTACACCACAGGGGGCGGCACAGATACGCAGTATTTT. Protein product: CASSYTTGGGTDTQYF.

CDR3 residues: CASSLSGNSYEQYF. The CDR3 nucleotides are TGTGCCAGCAGCTTAAGCGGGAACTCCTACGAGCAGTACTTC. This chain links TRBV11-2 with TRBJ2-7; TRBD2 agrees at 7 bases. The length of the CDR3 is 14 residues. Germline V CDR1 and CDR2: SGHAT, FQNNGV. With V trimmed by 2 bases and J by 0 bases, 1 base remained unmatched. Full variable domain (outside the CDR3, taken from reference TRBV11-2 and TRBJ2-7): EAGVAQSPRYKIIEKRQSVAFWCNPISGHATLYWYQQILGQGPKLLIQFQNNGVVDDSQLPKDRFSAERLKGVDSTLKIQPAKLEDSAVYLCASSLSGNSYEQYFGPGTRLTVT.

This clone occurred once. The chain has TRBV11-2 and TRBJ1-2, with D uncertain. Germline V gene data show CDR1 as SGHAT and CDR2 as FQNNGV. This CDR3 is 13 amino acids long. V lost 0 bases, J lost 8 bases, and 10 bases lay in between. CDR3 nucleotides: TGTGCCAGCAGCTTAGAGAGGCTGGGAGGCTACACCTTC. This encodes CASSLERLGGYTF. Together with reference TRBV11-2 and TRBJ1-2, the CDR3 gives the full variable domain: EAGVAQSPRYKIIEKRQSVAFWCNPISGHATLYWYQQILGQGPKLLIQFQNNGVVDDSQLPKDRFSAERLKGVDSTLKIQPAKLEDSAVYLCASSLERLGGYTFGSGTRLTVV.

The V and J genes are TRBV18 and TRBJ2-7; D is ambiguous. Trimming took 0 bases from V and 5 from J, leaving 17 bases between them. The CDR3 contains 16 residues. CDR1 is KGHSH and CDR2 is LQKENI in the germline V gene. The CDR3 nucleotides are TGTGCCAGCTCACCACCGGGCTTCCCCCCTGACGACGAGCAGTACTTC. This sequence encodes CASSPPGFPPDDEQYF.

The V gene is TRBV29-1, the J gene TRBJ2-3; 12 bases align to TRBD2. Trimming at V came to 5 bases and at J to 1 base, leaving 10 bases not matched to a gene. CDR3 size: 17 residues. Germline V gives CDR1 SQVTM, CDR2 ANQGSEA. The CDR3 loop is CSVILAGGIWGTDTQYF. The DNA for the CDR3 is TGCAGCGTTATCCTAGCGGGAGGGATCTGGGGCACAGATACGCAGTATTTT.

The chain joins TRBV7-9 to TRBJ2-7; D not certain. Germline CDR1 and CDR2: SEHNR and FQNEAQ (reference sequence). Trimming took off 10 bases at V and 3 bases at J, with 13 bases between the two ends. The CDR3 is 12 residues long. CDR3 sequence reads: CATPNPVYEQYF. CDR3 sequence (DNA): TGTGCCACCCCTAACCCTGTCTACGAGCAGTACTTC.

The chain has TRBV7-6 and TRBJ2-7; 9 bases match TRBD1. With 4 bases clipped from V and 2 bases from J, the junction kept 15 bases outside the gene matches. CDR3 size: 18 residues. Germline CDR1 SGHVS, CDR2 FNYEAQ. The CDR3, as DNA: TGTGCCAGCAGCTCCCAGACAGGGGGGCTAGCGGAAGCCTACGAGCAGTACTTC. Its protein is CASSSQTGGLAEAYEQYF.

The chain links TRBV4-2 to TRBJ1-3; D remains unclear. In germline, CDR1 is LGHNA, CDR2 YNFKEQ. The germline V and J ends were trimmed by 0 bases and 0 bases, with 9 bases remaining between them. CDR3 size: 16 residues. The CDR3 loop is CASSQDLADSGNTIYF. The CDR3 DNA sequence: TGTGCCAGCAGCCAAGATCTAGCAGACTCTGGAAACACCATATATTTT.

The chain has TRBV28 and TRBJ2-6; possible D gene TRBD2, 5 bases. The CDR3 spans 18 residues. Germline V gives CDR1 MDHEN, CDR2 SYDVKM. V lost 4 bases, J lost 1 base, and 17 bases lay in between. CDR3 loop: CASSSLPGRVSGANVLTF. In nucleotides, the CDR3 is TGTGCCAGCAGTTCTTTACCGGGGAGAGTATCTGGGGCCAACGTCCTGACTTTC.

This clone was counted a few times. This sequence joins TRBV7-9 and TRBJ1-6; 7 nucleotides match TRBD1. The CDR3 loop spans 15 amino acids. With 5 bases clipped from V and 7 bases from J, the junction kept 8 bases outside the gene matches. The V gene's germline CDR1 is SEHNR and CDR2 FQNEAQ (reference sequence). The CDR3 here is CASSLRDSPNSPLHF. CDR3 coding DNA: TGTGCCAGCAGCCTAAGGGACAGTCCGAATTCACCCCTCCACTTT.

Comments on this clone: This same CDR3 is encoded by further DNA sequences in the sample. The V call is TRBV19, the J call TRBJ2-7; 9 bases align to TRBD1. The CDR3 contains 13 residues. The ends lost 6 bases at V and 4 bases at J; junction bases unmatched: 4. Germline V gene sequence: CDR1 LNHDA, CDR2 SQIVND (reference sequence). The CDR3 loop reads CASSGTGSYEQYF. The CDR3 bases are TGTGCCAGTAGCGGGACAGGGTCGTACGAGCAGTACTTC.

The chain combines TRBV21-1 with TRBJ2-1; TRBD2, as called in the table, went unchecked against the DNA. TRBV21-1 counts as a pseudogene. This CDR3 is built from 14 residues. In DNA form, the CDR3 reads TGTGCCAGCAGGCGGGACCTAGGGATAAATGAGCAGTTCTTC. Translated: CASRRDLGINEQFF.

This sequence joins TRBV10-3 and TRBJ1-6, with 8 positions matching TRBD1. Germline V gene sequence: CDR1 ENHRY, CDR2 SYGVKD. The CDR3 totals 13 residues. The junction had 1 base not matched to a gene; V was cut back by 2 bases and J by 10 bases. CDR3 in DNA: TGTGCCATCAGTGAGGGACAGGGCTCACCCCTCCACTTT. Translating it yields CAISEGQGSPLHF.

This clone has more than one count but fewer than ten. The rearrangement uses TRBV18 and TRBJ1-2; 8 bases map to TRBD1. The CDR3 extends over 13 amino acids. The V gene end was trimmed by 2 bases and the J gene end by 6 bases; junction bases not matched to a gene: 2. Germline V gene sequence: CDR1 KGHSH, CDR2 LQKENI. The CDR3 here is CASSPTTGDGYTF. In DNA, the CDR3 is TGTGCCAGCTCACCAACGACAGGGGATGGCTACACCTTC.

The chain carries TRBV12-2 and TRBJ2-5; TRBD2 reflects the table's D call only, with no check against the DNA. TRBV12-2 constitutes a pseudogene. CDR3 length: 14 residues. The chain's CDR3 is CASRLRARAGCLYF. The CDR3 bases are TGTGCAAGTCGCTTACGAGCTAGGGCGGGGTGCCTCTACTTC.

This clone has a handful of counts. This chain links TRBV6-5 with TRBJ2-5, with D possibly being TRBD2 (5 bases). The V gene lost 2 bases and the J gene lost 1 base, with 14 bases spanning the gap. CDR1 and CDR2 (germline): MNHEY, SVGAGI. The CDR3 is 16 residues long. In DNA form, the CDR3 reads TGTGCCAGCAGTTACGGTCGGAGACTACCCCAAGAGACCCAGTACTTC. Its translation is CASSYGRRLPQETQYF.

The rearrangement links TRBV7-9 to TRBJ2-2, with TRBD2 identical over 7 bases. The CDR3 is 15 residues long. The ends lost 5 bases at V and 4 bases at J; junction bases unmatched: 7. The germline V gene encodes CDR1 SEHNR and CDR2 FQNEAQ (reference sequence). CDR3: CASSPGRAGTGELFF. CDR3 sequence (DNA): TGTGCCAGCAGCCCGGGGAGGGCCGGCACCGGGGAGCTGTTTTTT.

This sequence joins TRBV4-2 and TRBJ2-2; weak D call: TRBD1 (5 bases). V was pared by 3 bases and J by 3 bases, with 8 bases between. The CDR3 is 14 amino acids. Per the germline V gene, CDR1 is LGHNA and CDR2 is YNFKEQ. The CDR3 protein is CASSHRVHTGELFF. The CDR3 DNA reads TGTGCCAGCAGCCACAGGGTCCACACCGGGGAGCTGTTTTTT.

V gene TRBV5-4 combines with J gene TRBJ2-5, with D possibly TRBD2 on 5 matching bases. With 7 bases removed from V and 5 bases from J, the gap between germline ends came to 15 bases. Germline loops: CDR1 SGHNT, CDR2 YYREEE (reference sequence). This CDR3 has 13 amino acids. In nucleotides, the CDR3 is TGTGCCAGCGCGGAGGACTTGAGGGAGACCCAGTACTTC. It specifies CASAEDLRETQYF.

J is TRBJ1-5 and V is TRBV27; D gene unclear. The CDR3 has 14 residues. V dropped 2 bases and J dropped 0 bases, with 5 bases sitting between them. CDR1 MNHEY and CDR2 SMNVEV come from the germline V gene (reference sequence). The CDR3 spells CASSLGFSNQPQHF. The CDR3 nucleotides read TGTGCCAGCAGTTTAGGGTTTAGCAATCAGCCCCAGCATTTT.

V gene TRBV28 combines with J gene TRBJ2-5; D is uncertain. V was trimmed by 5 bases and J by 11 bases, leaving 15 bases between them. Per germline, CDR1 MDHEN and CDR2 SYDVKM. This CDR3 has 12 residues. The CDR3 loop reads CASSLTVGEQYF. The CDR3 DNA is TGTGCCAGCAGTCTCACCGTTGGAGAGCAGTACTTC. The full variable domain, in which reference TRBV28 and TRBJ2-5 provide the parts outside the CDR3, is DVKVTQSSRYLVKRTGEKVFLECVQDMDHENMFWYRQDPGLGLRLIYFSYDVKMKEKGDIPEGYSVSREKKERFSLILESASTNQTSMYLCASSLTVGEQYFGPGTRLLVL.

This clone showed up just a few times. The rearrangement links TRBV2 to TRBJ2-7, with TRBD1 identical over 11 bases. Germline CDR1 SNHLY, CDR2 FYNNEI. This CDR3 has 14 residues. The V segment lost 6 bases and the J segment 2 bases; nucleotides outside the gene matches: 3. CDR3: CASRADRGPYEQYF. As DNA, the CDR3 is TGTGCCAGCAGGGCGGACAGGGGGCCCTACGAGCAGTACTTC.

The chain recombines TRBV18 with TRBJ2-2; D gene uncertain. Trimming took off 5 bases at V and 6 bases at J, with 4 bases between the two ends. Germline-derived CDR1 and CDR2 are KGHSH and LQKENI. The CDR3 sequence is 11 residues long. The DNA of the CDR3 is TGTGCCAGCTCAGGGGCCGGGGAGCTGTTTTTT. This translates into CASSGAGELFF.